The rows below give T cell receptor beta chains drawn from one sample of a study of CXCR3-negative and CXCR3-positive naive CD8 T cells. Each CDR3 protein gets one entry in TCRdb, which reprocessed the 5' RACE reads and gives no DNA. The sample has some 130,000 distinct CDR3 sequences. The source material was naive CXCR3+ CD8+ T cells from blood. Every receptor here comes from a human donor in good health. Some clones in this sample may be carry-over from other donors' samples. CDR3s include the opening cysteine and the closing phenylalanine or tryptophan.

TRBV6-5	TRBJ2-7	CASSPRDSKYYEQYF
TRBV5-6	TRBJ1-2	CASSSGTFYGYTF
TRBV25-1	TRBJ2-2	CASSVRDRGTGELFF
TRBV20-1	TRBJ1-2	CSAPETGVNYGYTF
TRBV29-1	TRBJ2-7	CSVLTSGFYEQYF
TRBV28	TRBJ1-4	CASRPQGATNEKLFF
TRBV19	TRBJ1-5	CASSISGNQPQHF
TRBV29-1	TRBJ2-3	CSCWTHESTDTQYF
TRBV5-1	TRBJ2-7	CASGLQGAGEQYF
TRBV28	TRBJ1-2	CASRPLIPGQVRFYGYTF
TRBV6-2/TRBV6-3	TRBJ2-1	CASRGGPVAEQFF
TRBV20-1	TRBJ2-2	CSARALLTGELFF
TRBV19	TRBJ2-1	CASSWDRGIEQFF
TRBV20-1	TRBJ2-7	CSAGSRDRVSYEQYF
TRBV13	TRBJ2-5	CASSLRDLQETQYF
TRBV4-3	TRBJ1-2	CASSQDIGAGYYGYTF
TRBV12-3/TRBV12-4	TRBJ1-2	CASSRVWDRTSNYGYTF
TRBV6-5	TRBJ2-7	CASSPTSFSYEQYF
TRBV28	TRBJ1-5	CASDPNSNQPQHF
TRBV5-6	TRBJ2-5	CASSLVRQGTQETQYF
TRBV23-1	TRBJ2-7	CASSQSKVCSGRSYEQYF
TRBV6-6	TRBJ2-7	CASSYEGPSSYEQYF